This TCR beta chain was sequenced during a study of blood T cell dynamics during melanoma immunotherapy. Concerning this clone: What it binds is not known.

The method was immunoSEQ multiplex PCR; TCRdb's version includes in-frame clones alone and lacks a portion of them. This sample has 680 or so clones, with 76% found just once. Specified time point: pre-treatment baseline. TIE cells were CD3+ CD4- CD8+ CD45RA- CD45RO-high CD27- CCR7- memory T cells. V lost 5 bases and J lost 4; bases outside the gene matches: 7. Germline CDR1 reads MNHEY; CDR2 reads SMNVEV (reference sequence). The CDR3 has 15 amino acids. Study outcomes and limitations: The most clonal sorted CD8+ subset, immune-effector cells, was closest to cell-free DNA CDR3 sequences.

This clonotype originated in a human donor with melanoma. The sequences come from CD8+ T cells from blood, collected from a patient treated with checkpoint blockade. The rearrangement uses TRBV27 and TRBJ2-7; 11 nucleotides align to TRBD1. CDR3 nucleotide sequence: TGTGCCAGCAGTCCAGGACAGGGGGCCTATTACGAGCAGTACTTC. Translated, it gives CASSPGQGAYYEQYF.